This T cell receptor (beta chain) was documented in a study of blood T cell repertoires in COVID-19. Whole-study context: The United States, Italy and Spain were the sources of the acute and convalescent COVID-19 samples. T cells, B-cell-depleted T cells, or PBMCs supplied cDNA or gDNA.

The CDR3 extends over 15 amino acids. Germline V gene sequence: CDR1 ENHRY, CDR2 SYGVKD. V was trimmed by 3 bases and J by 2 bases, leaving 11 bases between them. The authors' processing: Reference gene primer amplification gave nucleated cell count estimates. The assay was immunoSEQ multiplex PCR, and TCRdb's table has in-frame clones only and misses some. The V and J calls and the clone size are those of that table, but D and trimming were determined from the DNA. This sample has 150,000 to 200,000 clones, with roughly nine tenths found just once. J is TRBJ1-5 and V is TRBV10-3; no firm D call. The source of this sequence is a young man who had recovered from COVID-19. Sequencing was done on a sample of peripheral blood. The CDR3 is CAISDKGGGNQPQHF. Here the CDR3 DNA reads TGTGCCATCAGTGATAAAGGCGGGGGCAATCAGCCCCAGCATTTT.